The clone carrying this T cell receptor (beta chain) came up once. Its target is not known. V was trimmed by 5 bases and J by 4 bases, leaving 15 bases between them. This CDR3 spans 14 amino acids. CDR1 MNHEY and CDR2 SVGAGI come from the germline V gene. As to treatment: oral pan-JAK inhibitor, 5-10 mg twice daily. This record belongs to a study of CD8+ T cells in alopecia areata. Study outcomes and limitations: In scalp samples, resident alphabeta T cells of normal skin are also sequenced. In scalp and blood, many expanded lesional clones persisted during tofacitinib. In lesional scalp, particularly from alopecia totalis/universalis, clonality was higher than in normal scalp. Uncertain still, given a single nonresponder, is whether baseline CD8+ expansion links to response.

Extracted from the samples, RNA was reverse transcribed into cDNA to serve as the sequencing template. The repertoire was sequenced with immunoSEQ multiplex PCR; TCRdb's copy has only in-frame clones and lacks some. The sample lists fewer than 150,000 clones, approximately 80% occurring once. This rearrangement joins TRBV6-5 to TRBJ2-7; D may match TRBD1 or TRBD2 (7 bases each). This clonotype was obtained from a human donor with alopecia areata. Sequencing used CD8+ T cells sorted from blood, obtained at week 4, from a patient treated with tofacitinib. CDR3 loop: CASSQGGSGYEQYF. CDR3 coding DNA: TGTGCCAGCAGTCAGGGGGGGAGCGGTTACGAGCAGTACTTC.